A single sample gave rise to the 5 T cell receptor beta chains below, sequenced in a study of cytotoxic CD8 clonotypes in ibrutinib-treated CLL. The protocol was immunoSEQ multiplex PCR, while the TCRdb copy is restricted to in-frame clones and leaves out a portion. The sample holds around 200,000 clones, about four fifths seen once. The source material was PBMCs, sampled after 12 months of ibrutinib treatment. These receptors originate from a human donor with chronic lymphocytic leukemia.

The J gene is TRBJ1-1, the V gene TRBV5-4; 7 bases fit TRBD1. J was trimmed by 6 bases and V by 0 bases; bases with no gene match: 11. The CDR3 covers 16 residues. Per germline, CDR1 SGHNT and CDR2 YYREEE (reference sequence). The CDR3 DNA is TGTGCCAGCAGCTTGGGCCGGGACAGCGTTCAGGCTGAAGCTTTCTTT. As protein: CASSLGRDSVQAEAFF.

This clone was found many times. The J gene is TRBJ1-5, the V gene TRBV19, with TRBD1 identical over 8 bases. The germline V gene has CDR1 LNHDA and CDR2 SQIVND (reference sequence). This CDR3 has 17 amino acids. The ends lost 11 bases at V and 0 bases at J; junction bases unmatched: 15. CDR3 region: CAARAGGAGSSNQPQHF. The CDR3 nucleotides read TGTGCCGCTAGGGCAGGGGGCGCGGGTAGTAGCAATCAGCCCCAGCATTTT.

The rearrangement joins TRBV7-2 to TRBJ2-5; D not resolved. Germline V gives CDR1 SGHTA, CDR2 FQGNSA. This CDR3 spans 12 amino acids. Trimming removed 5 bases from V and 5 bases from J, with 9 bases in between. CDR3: CASSKYRETQYF. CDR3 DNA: TGTGCCAGCAGCAAATATAGGGAGACCCAGTACTTC.

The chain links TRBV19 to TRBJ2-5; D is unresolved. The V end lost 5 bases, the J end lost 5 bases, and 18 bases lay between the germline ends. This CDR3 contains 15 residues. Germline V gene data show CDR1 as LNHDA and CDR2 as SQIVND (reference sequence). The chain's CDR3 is CASSGYGRAQETQYF. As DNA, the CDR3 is TGTGCCAGTAGTGGATATGGACGGGCCCAGGAGACCCAGTACTTC.

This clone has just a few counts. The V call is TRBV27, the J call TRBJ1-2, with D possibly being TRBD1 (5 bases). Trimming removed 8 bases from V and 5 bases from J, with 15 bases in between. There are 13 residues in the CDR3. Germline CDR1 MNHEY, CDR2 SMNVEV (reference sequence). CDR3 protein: CASAARGYYGYTF. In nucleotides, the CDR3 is TGTGCCAGCGCCGCAAGGGGCTATTATGGCTACACCTTC.